These 8 T cell receptor beta chains share one sample of origin, sequenced in a study of OX40 agonist ivuxolimab in advanced cancers. Preparation of the library involved the immunoSEQ multiplex PCR assay. TCRdb carries this immuneACCESS record with in-frame sequences only. Its versions omit some clonotypes, under half of them owing to an unresolved V gene in the studies checked, with the rest unexplained. Recorded for this sample are 40,000 to 60,000 clones; about 85% of them occurred a single time. Roughly 20% of the sample belongs to the ten largest clones. This specimen was CD4+ or CD8+ T cells sorted from blood, taken in a trial of the OX40 agonist ivuxolimab. Receptors originate from an adult with an advanced solid tumor such as melanoma, head and neck, liver or kidney cancer.

The J gene is TRBJ1-1, the V gene TRBV4-1; TRBD1 might be the D (5 bases). Trimming shortened V by 1 base and J by 4 bases, and 13 bases separated the two germline ends. The germline gives CDR1 MGHRA, CDR2 YSYEKL. CDR3 length: 15 residues. For the CDR3, the DNA is TGCGCCAGCAGCCAAGTGGACAATCCGGGCACTGAAGCTTTCTTT. This encodes CASSQVDNPGTEAFF.

This clone was seen a few times. The chain carries TRBV7-2 and TRBJ1-6; 10 nucleotides agree with TRBD1. Losses at the gene ends were 1 base for V and 10 bases for J; bases not matched to a gene: 7. CDR3 length: 16 amino acids. Germline-derived CDR1 and CDR2 are SGHTA and FQGNSA. In nucleotides, the CDR3 is TGTGCCAGCAGCTTAGTGACAGGGGGCGCGGGATCACCCCTCCACTTT. Protein sequence: CASSLVTGGAGSPLHF. Full variable domain (missing parts from reference TRBV7-2 and TRBJ1-6): GAGVSQSPSNKVTEKGKDVELRCDPISGHTALYWYRQSLGQGLEFLIYFQGNSAPDKSGLPSDRFSAERTGGSVSTLTIQRTQQEDSAVYLCASSLVTGGAGSPLHFGNGTRLTVT.

The chain couples TRBV10-3 to TRBJ1-6; D is uncertain. Germline lookup yields CDR1 ENHRY and CDR2 SYGVKD. The CDR3 totals 17 residues. Trimming stripped 3 bases from V and 0 bases from J, with 12 bases between. The CDR3 is CAISDPGESSYNSPLHF. CDR3 bases: TGTGCCATCAGTGACCCCGGGGAGAGCTCCTATAATTCACCCCTCCACTTT.

The chain employs TRBV4-3 and TRBJ1-1, with D perhaps TRBD1 (6 bases). Trimming stripped 0 bases from V and 4 bases from J, with 12 bases between. Germline V lookup: CDR1 LGHNA, CDR2 YSLEER. This CDR3 comprises 15 residues. This CDR3 reads CASSQDRRGATEAFF. The DNA for the CDR3 is TGCGCCAGCAGCCAAGATAGGAGGGGGGCCACTGAAGCTTTCTTT.

CDR3 amino acids: CASSLAHGGTTDTQYF. The CDR3 DNA reads as TGTGCCAGCAGCTTGGCCCACGGCGGAACCACAGATACGCAGTATTTT. The chain is built from TRBV5-6 and TRBJ2-3; D not certain. Per the germline V gene, CDR1 is SGHDT and CDR2 is YYEEEE. V lost 0 bases and J lost 2, with 13 bases in between. This CDR3 has 16 residues.

V and J are TRBV7-9 and TRBJ1-2, with D unresolved. This CDR3 comprises 13 residues. With 0 bases removed from V and 8 bases from J, the gap between germline ends came to 10 bases. CDR1 and CDR2 (germline): SEHNR, FQNEAQ (reference sequence). In DNA form, the CDR3 reads TGTGCCAGCAGCTTAGCAGACCTCGGGGGCTACACCTTC. Its protein product is CASSLADLGGYTF.

The chain is built from TRBV6-5 and TRBJ1-4, with 8 bases lining up with TRBD1. The CDR3 spans 14 residues. With 3 bases clipped from V and 8 bases from J, the junction kept 5 bases outside the gene matches. In germline, CDR1 is MNHEY, CDR2 SVGAGI. CDR3 protein: CASSYGQGIEKLFF. The CDR3 nucleotides are TGTGCCAGCAGTTATGGACAGGGCATCGAAAAACTGTTTTTT.

The V and J genes are TRBV5-1 and TRBJ1-6, with 7 bases identical to TRBD1. Germline CDR1 is SGHRS and CDR2 is YFSETQ. V was clipped by 4 bases and J by 1 base; unmatched bases: 11. There are 18 residues in the CDR3. In nucleotides, the CDR3 is TGCGCCAGCAGCGTAGACAGGGATGGTTTGTCCTATAATTCACCCCTCCACTTT. Its translation is CASSVDRDGLSYNSPLHF.